The 25 T cell receptor beta chains given below trace back to one sample, sequenced in a study of long-term antiretroviral therapy in people with HIV. Survey-level resolution applied to immunoSEQ assay v3.0. The table came from immunoSEQ multiplex PCR; TCRdb's copy has only in-frame clones and leaves some out. The data hold around 25,000 clones, with over 65% observed a single time. The sequences come from unsorted PBMCs, collected 4.4 years after starting antiretroviral therapy. The receptors derive from a man aged 25-45 years with HIV.

The chain links TRBV4-2 to TRBJ2-1; D is perhaps TRBD1 or TRBD2 (5 bases each). This CDR3 has 15 residues. Trimming took off 4 bases at V and 0 bases at J, with 10 bases between the two ends. Germline-derived CDR1 and CDR2 are LGHNA and YNFKEQ. The CDR3, as DNA: TGTGCCAGCAGCCTGGTTGGGGGCTCCTACAATGAGCAGTTCTTC. Translating gives CASSLVGGSYNEQFF.

This rearrangement joins TRBV28 to TRBJ1-1; D is unresolved. The CDR3 contains 12 residues. Germline V gene lookup returns CDR1 MDHEN and CDR2 SYDVKM. The V end lost 7 bases, the J end lost 5 bases, and 11 bases lay between the germline ends. The DNA of the CDR3 is TGTGCCAGCACCACCCTAGGGACTGAAGCTTTCTTT. Translation: CASTTLGTEAFF.

There are a few counts of this clone. The J gene is TRBJ1-2, the V gene TRBV6-5, with D perhaps TRBD1 (5 bases). V was trimmed by 6 bases and J by 8 bases, leaving 13 bases between them. CDR3 size: 12 residues. Germline lookup yields CDR1 MNHEY and CDR2 SVGAGI. CDR3 loop: CASSPLSGGYTF. Here the CDR3 DNA reads TGTGCCAGCAGCCCCCTTTCAGGGGGCTACACCTTC.

The genes are TRBV19 and TRBJ2-1; D remains unclear. The CDR3 is made up of 15 amino acids. V was shortened by 3 bases and J by 5 bases, with 14 bases between the two germline ends. Germline V gene data show CDR1 as LNHDA and CDR2 as SQIVND (reference sequence). The CDR3 DNA sequence: TGTGCCAGTAGTATTAAGGGCCTAAAGAACAATGAGCAGTTCTTC. It codes for CASSIKGLKNNEQFF.

The CDR3 spells CASSPGDSNYGYTF. The CDR3 DNA follows: TGTGCCAGCAGCCCCGGGGACAGTAACTATGGCTACACCTTC. The chain carries TRBV6-6 and TRBJ1-2; the match to TRBD1 covers 7 bases. The CDR3 is made up of 14 amino acids. Looked up from germline, CDR1 is MNHNY and CDR2 is SVGAGI (reference sequence). Trimming removed 6 bases from V and 1 base from J; junction bases left unmatched: 5.

The gene calls are TRBV19 and TRBJ1-3; TRBD1 might be the D (6 bases). Trimming left V 3 bases short and J 4 bases short, with 13 bases between. CDR1 LNHDA and CDR2 SQIVND come from the germline V gene (reference sequence). The CDR3 runs 15 residues. CDR3 in amino acids: CASSIAGAAGNTIYF. The DNA for the CDR3 is TGTGCCAGTAGTATCGCGGGGGCCGCAGGAAACACCATATATTTT.

V is TRBV7-9 and J is TRBJ1-1; D gene ambiguous. Germline V gives CDR1 SEHNR, CDR2 FQNEAQ (reference sequence). The CDR3 is made up of 14 amino acids. V gave up 5 bases and J gave up 0 bases, with 10 bases separating them. In DNA form, the CDR3 reads TGTGCCAGCAGCCCCGACAACTTGAACACTGAAGCTTTCTTT. Protein sequence: CASSPDNLNTEAFF.

The chain couples TRBV25-1 to TRBJ1-1, with 7 bases matching TRBD1. CDR1 is MGHDK and CDR2 is SYGVNS in the germline V gene. This CDR3 has 13 amino acids. V trimming: 7 bases; J trimming: 5 bases; junction bases outside the gene matches: 7. The CDR3 nucleotides read TGTGCCAGCACCCATACAGGGGAGACTGAAGCTTTCTTT. Protein sequence: CASTHTGETEAFF.

CDR3 in amino acids: CASSGTEGGETQYF. The CDR3 bases are TGTGCCAGCAGCGGAACAGAGGGAGGCGAGACCCAGTACTTC. The genes are TRBV9 and TRBJ2-5, with D perhaps matching TRBD2 (6 bases). V lost 3 bases to trimming and J lost 5 bases, with 14 bases between them. The CDR3 totals 14 residues. The germline V gene encodes CDR1 SGDLS and CDR2 YYNGEE.

The chain uses TRBV9 and TRBJ2-1; perhaps TRBD1 as D (6 bases). The CDR3 covers 17 residues. V lost 4 bases and J lost 7, with 24 bases in between. Germline V lookup: CDR1 SGDLS, CDR2 YYNGEE. CDR3 DNA: TGTGCCAGCAGCCATTCTGTGTTCGGGCAGGGGACGAATGAGCAGTTCTTC. This gives the protein CASSHSVFGQGTNEQFF.

The J gene is TRBJ2-3, the V gene TRBV16, with D perhaps assigned TRBD1 or TRBD2 (6 bases each). CDR1 is KGHSY and CDR2 is FQNENV in the germline V gene. This CDR3 contains 13 residues. V was shortened by 3 bases and J by 6 bases, with 10 bases between the two germline ends. The CDR3 nucleotides are TGTGCCAGCAGCCAGTCGGGGGCGGATACGCAGTATTTT. It encodes CASSQSGADTQYF.

The V gene is TRBV4-3, the J gene TRBJ2-2, with a weak D call TRBD2 (5 bases). With 1 base removed from V and 2 bases from J, the gap between germline ends came to 14 bases. The germline gives CDR1 LGHNA, CDR2 YSLEER. CDR3 size: 17 residues. The CDR3 loop is CASSQGGGLPNTGELFF. CDR3 sequence (DNA): TGCGCCAGCAGCCAAGGGGGTGGACTGCCCAACACCGGGGAGCTGTTTTTT.

The chain couples TRBV7-3 to TRBJ1-2; D unclear. The germline V gene encodes CDR1 SGHTA and CDR2 FQGTGA. V lost 2 bases to trimming and J lost 4 bases, with 8 bases between them. The CDR3 consists of 13 residues. CDR3 region: CASSLGHLYGYTF. The CDR3 DNA reads as TGTGCCAGCAGCTTAGGCCACCTCTATGGCTACACCTTC. The full variable domain, in which reference TRBV7-3 and TRBJ1-2 provide the parts outside the CDR3, is GAGVSQTPSNKVTEKGKYVELRCDPISGHTALYWYRQSLGQGPEFLIYFQGTGAADDSGLPNDRFFAVRPEGSVSTLKIQRTERGDSAVYLCASSLGHLYGYTFGSGTRLTVV.

The CDR3 DNA sequence: TGCGCCAGCAGCCAAGTTCCAGACCTGAACACTGAAGCTTTCTTT. Its protein is CASSQVPDLNTEAFF. The chain couples TRBV4-1 to TRBJ1-1; no reliable D call. Germline assignment: CDR1 MGHRA and CDR2 YSYEKL. The CDR3 runs to 15 residues. Trimming took 1 base from V and 0 from J, leaving 9 bases between them.

In this sample, this clone turned up once. J is TRBJ2-1 and V is TRBV27; TRBD1 might be the D (6 bases). The CDR3 consists of 14 residues. Germline V CDR1 and CDR2: MNHEY, SMNVEV (reference sequence). Trimming removed 3 bases from V and 4 bases from J, with 10 bases in between. The CDR3 DNA is TGTGCCAGCAGTTTCGGGCAGGGGTACAATGAGCAGTTCTTC. It translates to CASSFGQGYNEQFF.

The chain carries TRBV6-5 and TRBJ1-2; 8 nucleotides align to TRBD1. Germline loops: CDR1 MNHEY, CDR2 SVGAGI. CDR3 size: 15 residues. V was pared by 10 bases and J by 6 bases, with 16 bases of the junction left unmatched. The CDR3 protein is CATSYAGRGPDGYTF. CDR3 bases: TGTGCCACCTCATACGCTGGCAGGGGGCCGGATGGCTACACCTTC.

This chain joins TRBV4-1 and TRBJ2-1; D is unclear. V lost 0 bases to trimming and J lost 0 bases, with 12 bases between them. The CDR3 spans 17 residues. Germline V CDR1 and CDR2: MGHRA, YSYEKL. The CDR3 reads CASSQEATVGSYNEQFF. CDR3 in DNA: TGCGCCAGCAGCCAAGAGGCGACCGTAGGCTCCTACAATGAGCAGTTCTTC.

The gene calls are TRBV7-9 and TRBJ1-2; TRBD1 might be the D (6 bases). The V gene's germline CDR1 is SEHNR and CDR2 FQNEAQ (reference sequence). The CDR3 contains 13 residues. V lost 5 bases and J lost 6, with 13 bases in between. CDR3 protein: CASSPGTIHGYTF. DNA for the CDR3: TGTGCCAGCAGCCCGGGGACAATTCATGGCTACACCTTC. Based on the CDR3 plus reference TRBV7-9 and TRBJ1-2, the full variable domain is DTGVSQNPRHKITKRGQNVTFRCDPISEHNRLYWYRQTLGQGPEFLTYFQNEAQLEKSRLLSDRFSAERPKGSFSTLEIQRTEQGDSAMYLCASSPGTIHGYTFGSGTRLTVV.

The chain combines TRBV18 with TRBJ1-2; TRBD1 matches 8 bases. The CDR3 extends over 15 amino acids. CDR1 is KGHSH and CDR2 is LQKENI in the germline V gene. V was pared by 2 bases and J by 0 bases, with 2 bases of the junction left unmatched. Here the CDR3 DNA reads TGTGCCAGCTCACCAGGACAGGGCGCTAACTATGGCTACACCTTC. This translates into CASSPGQGANYGYTF.

This clone was observed a handful of times. The rearrangement uses TRBV4-1 and TRBJ1-1; D might be TRBD1 (5 bases). The ends were cut back, 2 bases at V and 5 bases at J, with 12 bases in the middle. The CDR3 loop spans 14 amino acids. Germline V gene lookup returns CDR1 MGHRA and CDR2 YSYEKL. CDR3 amino acids: CASSQLEGRTEAFF. CDR3 coding DNA: TGCGCCAGCAGCCAATTAGAGGGGAGGACTGAAGCTTTCTTT.

This clone has only one observation. The J gene is TRBJ2-5, the V gene TRBV7-6; 7 nucleotides line up with TRBD2. The CDR3 runs 16 residues. Germline CDR1 SGHVS, CDR2 FNYEAQ. Unmatched junction bases numbered 13, after V lost 5 bases and J lost 4 bases. The DNA of the CDR3 is TGTGCCAGCAGCCGCCCCTCCGGCGGGAGTCCAGAGACCCAGTACTTC. Protein sequence: CASSRPSGGSPETQYF. Filled out from reference TRBV7-6 and TRBJ2-5, the complete variable domain reads GAGVSQSPRYKVTKRGQDVALRCDPISGHVSLYWYRQALGQGPEFLTYFNYEAQQDKSGLPNDRFSAERPEGSISTLTIQRTEQRDSAMYRCASSRPSGGSPETQYFGPGTRLLVL.

The CDR3 coding sequence is TGTGCCAGCAGCGCGAGGGGCGACAGCAGCTCCTACGAGCAGTACTTC. Residues: CASSARGDSSSYEQYF. The chain carries TRBV9 and TRBJ2-7; D is perhaps TRBD1 or TRBD2 (5 bases each). Trimming cost V 3 bases and J 0 bases, with 16 bases left between them. The CDR3 runs to 16 residues. The germline CDR1 and CDR2 sequences are SGDLS and YYNGEE.

This clone was found once. V usage is TRBV29-1 and J usage is TRBJ1-1, with D possibly TRBD1 on 5 matching bases. Germline V gene data show CDR1 as SQVTM and CDR2 as ANQGSEA. CDR3 length: 13 amino acids. The V end was cut by 6 bases, the J end by 2 bases, with 13 bases between. The CDR3 region has the DNA TGCAGCGTACGGACATCTGTCAACACTGAAGCTTTCTTT. Its translation: CSVRTSVNTEAFF.

The CDR3 is CASNLGQNTEAFF. The CDR3 nucleotides are TGTGCCAGCAATCTGGGACAGAACACTGAAGCTTTCTTT. The chain links TRBV6-5 to TRBJ1-1; TRBD1 is a possible D gene (6 bases). Germline lookup yields CDR1 MNHEY and CDR2 SVGAGI. Trimming removed 7 bases at V and 1 base at J, with 10 bases between. There are 13 residues in the CDR3.

The rearrangement links TRBV20-1 to TRBJ2-1, with D uncertain. The germline gives CDR1 DFQATT, CDR2 SNEGSKA (reference sequence). Trimming shortened V by 3 bases and J by 9 bases, and 9 bases separated the two germline ends. The CDR3 contains 11 residues. The DNA of the CDR3 is TGCAGTGCTAGCGACCCGGGTGAGCAGTTCTTC. It yields the protein CSASDPGEQFF.